These T cell receptor beta chains were read from a single sample in a study of cytomegalovirus exposure and HLA in healthy donors. Only in-frame clones appear in the TCRdb table, and some are missing; sequencing was by immunoSEQ multiplex PCR. The data show roughly 290,000 clones, around nine tenths seen once. The sample was PBMCs. These receptors were collected from a woman younger than 30 in good health and CMV-seronegative. Both conserved end residues are part of each CDR3. The D gene is left open where the match is weak. Clone size appears in some rows only: once, few, many, or a class for an expanded clone.

d_gene | j_gene | abundance | v_gene | CDR3nt | CDR3aa
TRBD1 | TRBJ2-7 | . | TRBV12-5 | TGTGCTAGTGGTCAGGGTCAGACACAGGGGCGAATCTACGAGCAGTACTTC | CASGQGQTQGRIYEQYF
TRBD1 | TRBJ1-5 | . | TRBV15 | TGTGCCACCAGTCAGATTCAGGGGGCGGGAAAGCCCCAGCATTTT | CATSQIQGAGKPQHF
. | TRBJ1-6 | . | TRBV6-6 | TGTGCCAGCAGGACAGAAGCATTATGGTCACCCCTCCACTTT | CASRTEALWSPLHF
. | TRBJ1-6 | few | TRBV4-2 | TGTGCCAGCAGCCAAGATGTACTCGGACTGGACTATTCACCCCTCCACTTT | CASSQDVLGLDYSPLHF
TRBD1 | TRBJ2-5 | . | TRBV2 | TGTGCCAGCGGAGGACAGGGGGCGACGGAGACCCAGTACTTC | CASGGQGATETQYF
TRBD2 | TRBJ2-7 | few | TRBV5-1 | TGCGCCAGCAGCCCCGGGGGGGGCAGTTCGGGACCCAACTACGAGCAGTACTTC | CASSPGGGSSGPNYEQYF
TRBD2 | TRBJ2-3 | . | TRBV6-5 | TGTGCCAGCAGTTACTCGGCTAGCGGTCCCACAGATACGCAGTATTTT | CASSYSASGPTDTQYF
. | TRBJ2-1 | . | TRBV27 | TGTGCCAGCAGTCACAACGCAGCGGGCCCTGAGCAGTTCTTC | CASSHNAAGPEQFF
. | TRBJ1-2 | . | TRBV6-5 | TGTGCCAGCAGTTACTCAGACGGAGCTAACTATGGCTACACCTTC | CASSYSDGANYGYTF
. | TRBJ2-2 | . | TRBV5-1 | TGCGCCAGCAGCTTGGAATTGGTGGGGAGCAACGGGGAGCTGTTTTTT | CASSLELVGSNGELFF
TRBD2 | TRBJ2-3 | . | TRBV7-2 | TGTGCCAGCAGCTTTACTAGCGGGGGTTCGGGGGATACGCAGTATTTT | CASSFTSGGSGDTQYF
TRBD1 | TRBJ1-4 | . | TRBV27 | TGTGCCAGCAGTTTTTTCCAGGGGGCCCTGGCAACTAATGAAAAACTGTTTTTT | CASSFFQGALATNEKLFF
. | TRBJ2-3 | . | TRBV7-3 | TGTGCCAGCAGCTTAACGGGGGGGGCGGAAGATACGCAGTATTTT | CASSLTGGAEDTQYF
. | TRBJ2-7 | . | TRBV18 | TGTGCCAGCTCACCAAGTGCAGGGAACTACGAGCAGTACTTC | CASSPSAGNYEQYF
. | TRBJ2-6 | . | TRBV5-1 | TGCGCCAGCAGCCCAGGGGCGAACTCTGGGGCCAACGTCCTGACTTTC | CASSPGANSGANVLTF
. | TRBJ1-2 | . | TRBV5-6 | TGTGCCAGCAGCTTGGATATGAGGACAGCTGGCTATGGCTACACCTTC | CASSLDMRTAGYGYTF
TRBD2 | TRBJ2-7 | once | TRBV15 | TGTGCCACCAGGGGGACTAGCGGGGGGGCTCCCTACGAGCAGTACTTC | CATRGTSGGAPYEQYF
. | TRBJ2-1 | . | TRBV7-3 | TGTGCCAGCAGCGACGGGTCCAAGCAGTTCTTC | CASSDGSKQFF
TRBD1 | TRBJ1-2 | . | TRBV5-4 | TGTGCCAGCAGCGTCGCGTCTGGGACAGACTTCGCTAACTATGGCTACACCTTC | CASSVASGTDFANYGYTF
. | TRBJ2-7 | . | TRBV15 | TGTGCCACCAGCGGGGGCCCCCGGAGCGAGCAGTACTTC | CATSGGPRSEQYF
. | TRBJ1-2 | . | TRBV2 | TGTGCCAGCAGTGACATAAGGGGGAAAAGGTATGGCTACACCTTC | CASSDIRGKRYGYTF
. | TRBJ2-3 | . | TRBV15 | TGTGCCACCAGCAGAGACGGCAGGGCCGATACGCAGTATTTT | CATSRDGRADTQYF
. | TRBJ2-4 | . | TRBV30 | TGTGCCAGTGGCGGTGCGGCCAAAAACATTCAGTACTTC | CASGGAAKNIQYF
. | TRBJ2-5 | . | TRBV7-3 | TGTGCCAGCAGCTTAAACGGGGGGCGGTACGAGACCCAGTACTTC | CASSLNGGRYETQYF
TRBD2 | TRBJ2-5 | . | TRBV4-2 | TGTGCCAGCAGCCAGCCTAGCGGGGGGGAGACTGTAGAGACCCAGTACTTC | CASSQPSGGETVETQYF
TRBD2 | TRBJ2-3 | . | TRBV15 | TGTGCCACCAGGCGGGGGGGAAACACAGATACGCAGTATTTT | CATRRGGNTDTQYF
TRBD1 | TRBJ1-6 | . | TRBV5-1 | TGCGCCAGCACCCAGGGGGTTGGGACTGGAAATTCACCCCTCCACTTT | CASTQGVGTGNSPLHF
. | TRBJ1-2 | . | TRBV5-1 | TGCGCCAGCAGCTGGATCCCCGGACAGCCAAACTTTAACTATGGCTACACCTTC | CASSWIPGQPNFNYGYTF
. | TRBJ2-1 | . | TRBV27 | TGTGCCAGCAGGGACAGACGGGAAAACAATGAGCAGTTCTTC | CASRDRRENNEQFF
. | TRBJ2-7 | . | TRBV4-1 | TGCGCCAGCAGCCAGGTGGCGGAGGGTTACGAGCAGTACTTC | CASSQVAEGYEQYF
. | TRBJ2-2 | . | TRBV7-7 | TGTGCCAGCAGCTTTTCCCCCCTCAACACCGGGGAGCTGTTTTTT | CASSFSPLNTGELFF
. | TRBJ2-2 | . | TRBV15 | TGTGCCACCAGCAGAGATCTCATGGACTACAACACCGGGGAGCTGTTTTTT | CATSRDLMDYNTGELFF
TRBD1 | TRBJ2-1 | . | TRBV29-1 | TGCAGCGTTGACAGGGGGAGCTCCTACAATGAGCAGTTCTTC | CSVDRGSSYNEQFF
TRBD1 | TRBJ1-1 | . | TRBV5-3 | TGTGCCAGAAGCTTGCAAATTCCTCCCAGGGGGAGAAGAGGCACTGAAGCTTTCTTT | CARSLQIPPRGRRGTEAFF
TRBD1 | TRBJ1-1 | . | TRBV19 | TGTGCCAGTAGGGGAACAGGGGTCACTGAAGCTTTCTTT | CASRGTGVTEAFF
TRBD1 | TRBJ2-7 | . | TRBV2 | TGTGCCAGCAACCCGGGACAGAGCTCCTACGAGCAGTACTTC | CASNPGQSSYEQYF
TRBD2 | TRBJ2-1 | . | TRBV7-3 | TGTGCCAGCAGCTCGCCGGGACTAGGAGACAATGAGCAGTTCTTC | CASSSPGLGDNEQFF
. | TRBJ2-1 | . | TRBV29-1 | TGCAGCGTTGAAGATCTTGGGGACTGGTCCTCCTACAATGAGCAGTTCTTC | CSVEDLGDWSSYNEQFF
TRBD1 | TRBJ1-5 | . | TRBV19 | TGTGCCAGTAGTATAGGGACAGGGGCTTTTAATCAGCCCCAGCATTTT | CASSIGTGAFNQPQHF
. | TRBJ1-1 | . | TRBV4-1 | TGCGCCAGCAGCCAAGATGTCGCAGGGGTGATAACTGAAGCTTTCTTT | CASSQDVAGVITEAFF
TRBD1 | TRBJ1-5 | . | TRBV19 | TGTGCCAGTAGTATGTGGGACAGGGGGCTCGGTCAGCCCCAGCATTTT | CASSMWDRGLGQPQHF
. | TRBJ1-1 | . | TRBV2 | TGTGCCAGCGACAGTCCCACTGAAGCTTTCTTT | CASDSPTEAFF
. | TRBJ2-7 | . | TRBV6-1 | TGTGCCAGCAGTTCCGGTCGCGGATCCTACGAGCAGTACTTC | CASSSGRGSYEQYF
. | TRBJ1-1 | . | TRBV6-6 | TGTGCCAGCAGTTACGCCGACAAAGGAGCTTTCTTT | CASSYADKGAFF
. | TRBJ2-1 | . | TRBV30 | TGTGCCTGGAGTTGGGGGGGGCTCTACAATGAGCAGTTCTTC | CAWSWGGLYNEQFF
TRBD1 | TRBJ1-4 | . | TRBV19 | TGTGCCAGTAGTAGCCGGAGGGGGACAGACGAAAAACTGTTTTTT | CASSSRRGTDEKLFF
. | TRBJ2-7 | . | TRBV30 | TGTGCCTGGAGTGACCGCTCCCTGAACCGGTACGAGCAGTACTTC | CAWSDRSLNRYEQYF
. | TRBJ1-6 | few | TRBV18 | TGTGCCAGCTCTCAAGGGGCAGGGTTCGATTCACCCCTCCACTTT | CASSQGAGFDSPLHF
. | TRBJ2-1 | . | TRBV27 | TGTGCCAGCAGTTTTTATATTAACAGGGAGCAGTTCTTC | CASSFYINREQFF
. | TRBJ2-5 | . | TRBV2 | TGTGCCAGCAGTGGTGGTAGCGGAAGGTTGGAGACCCAGTACTTC | CASSGGSGRLETQYF
TRBD1 | TRBJ1-1 | . | TRBV5-1 | TGCGCCAGCAGCTTGATACAGGGGGCCACTGAAGCTTTCTTT | CASSLIQGATEAFF
. | TRBJ1-2 | . | TRBV12-2 | TGTGCAAGTCGCTTAGCTCTGACAGGGGGCTATGGCTACACCTTC | CASRLALTGGYGYTF
TRBD1 | TRBJ1-4 | few | TRBV28 | TGTGCCAGCAGGACTGACAGGGGTAAGGGTAATGAAAAACTGTTTTTT | CASRTDRGKGNEKLFF
. | TRBJ1-2 | . | TRBV5-1 | TGCGCCAGCAGCCCGGACGTAGGGGGAGACTATGGCTACACCTTC | CASSPDVGGDYGYTF
. | TRBJ1-5 | . | TRBV2 | TGTGCCAGCAGTCGGCGGATCAAAGAGCCCCAGCATTTT | CASSRRIKEPQHF
. | TRBJ2-7 | . | TRBV10-3 | TGTGCCATCAGTGACGACAAAACCTACGAGCAGTACTTC | CAISDDKTYEQYF
. | TRBJ1-2 | . | TRBV2 | TGTGCCAGCAGTGAATTTATGTGGGAGGAGGGTGATGGCTACACCTTC | CASSEFMWEEGDGYTF
TRBD2 | TRBJ2-7 | few | TRBV5-1 | TGCGCCAGCAGCTGGACTAGCGGGGGCTACGAGCAGTACTTC | CASSWTSGGYEQYF
TRBD2 | TRBJ2-3 | . | TRBV2 | TGTGCCAGCACTGGGGGACTAGCGGGGTTGGAGGATACGCAGTATTTT | CASTGGLAGLEDTQYF
. | TRBJ1-2 | . | TRBV6-4 | TGTGCCAGCAGTCCGACAGGTCAGGACACCTATGGCTACACCTTC | CASSPTGQDTYGYTF